The present TCR beta chain was sequenced within a study of CD8 T cells in Susac syndrome. The germline CDR1 and CDR2 sequences are MNHEY and SMNVEV (reference sequence). The V and J ends lost 5 bases and 8 bases respectively, with 21 bases between them. CDR3 size: 15 residues. Relapsing-remitting disease, either stable or active, was present in the multiple sclerosis controls, who were treatment-naive patients. RNA in amounts of about 0.45 to 1 ug was reverse transcribed with random hexamers. Using its own MiXCR run on the immunoSEQ multiplex PCR reads, TCRdb lists one record per CDR3 protein. The sample lists nearly 200,000 distinct CDR3 sequences, 90% to 95% occurring once.

The sample comprised CD4+ T cells from PBMCs. The chain recombines TRBV27 with TRBJ1-2; possible D gene TRBD1, 5 bases. This sequence was found in a human donor with multiple sclerosis. Written as DNA, the CDR3 is TGTGCCAGCAGTCCGATCGGAGGGGTCGGATTAGGCTACACCTTC. The encoded protein is CASSPIGGVGLGYTF.